Sequencing of this T cell receptor (beta chain) was carried out in a study of blood T cell repertoires in COVID-19. Overall study: Donors in the United States, Italy and Spain gave samples during acute or convalescent COVID-19.

Original data processing: Estimation of nucleated cell counts relied on the amplification of reference gene primers. The repertoire was sequenced with immunoSEQ multiplex PCR; TCRdb's copy has only in-frame clones and lacks some. The D gene and trimming were derived from the DNA, and the V and J assignments and clone size from that table. The data hold 370,000 or so clones, with 81% observed a single time. CDR1 is MNHNS, CDR2 SASEGT, per germline. V was clipped by 2 bases and J by 7 bases, with 18 bases between them. The CDR3 is 16 residues long. The J gene is TRBJ2-4, the V gene TRBV6-1; D possibly corresponds to TRBD2 (5 bases). The source material was peripheral blood. This clonotype was obtained from a human donor with acute or convalescent COVID-19. The donor label of this sample is uncertain. This CDR3 is CASSESTISSKNIQYF. The CDR3 DNA follows: TGTGCCAGCAGTGAATCGACTATAAGTAGTAAGAACATTCAGTACTTC.